The 14 T cell receptor beta chains presented below share a single source sample, sequenced in a study of blood T cell repertoires in COVID-19. Using immunoSEQ multiplex PCR, the repertoire was profiled, and TCRdb retains in-frame clones only, with some absent. The sample holds about 140,000 clones, 84% seen once. Sample: peripheral blood. The receptors originated from a human donor in a cohort sampled during active COVID-19.

The rearrangement joins TRBV5-4 to TRBJ2-2; 7 nucleotides agree with TRBD1. CDR3 length: 15 amino acids. V shed 4 bases, J shed 5 bases, and the junction held 8 bases outside the gene matches. Germline V lookup: CDR1 SGHNT, CDR2 YYREEE (reference sequence). DNA for the CDR3: TGTGCCAGCAGCCTGAGGCGACAGGGAACCGGGGAGCTGTTTTTT. Its protein product is CASSLRRQGTGELFF.

The CDR3 sequence: CASSLEFRLAGGRRETQYF. In DNA form, the CDR3 reads TGTGCCAGCAGCTTAGAATTTCGGCTAGCGGGGGGGCGGCGAGAGACCCAGTACTTC. The J gene is TRBJ2-5, the V gene TRBV11-2; 12 bases match TRBD2. V lost 0 bases and J lost 4; bases outside the gene matches: 12. This CDR3 has 19 residues. Germline CDR1 SGHAT, CDR2 FQNNGV.

The gene calls are TRBV28 and TRBJ2-7; a weak D match, TRBD2 (6 bases). The V and J ends lost 6 bases and 0 bases respectively, with 15 bases between them. CDR1 is MDHEN and CDR2 is SYDVKM in the germline V gene. The CDR3 has 15 amino acids. CDR3 coding DNA: TGTGCCAGCAGGACGGGGACTCCGAGCTCCTACGAGCAGTACTTC. Amino acids: CASRTGTPSSYEQYF. The whole variable domain, remainder taken from reference TRBV28 and TRBJ2-7, is DVKVTQSSRYLVKRTGEKVFLECVQDMDHENMFWYRQDPGLGLRLIYFSYDVKMKEKGDIPEGYSVSREKKERFSLILESASTNQTSMYLCASRTGTPSSYEQYFGPGTRLTVT.

This rearrangement joins TRBV7-2 to TRBJ2-4, with D maybe TRBD1 (7 bases). CDR3 size: 15 residues. V lost 3 bases and J 5 bases, leaving 14 bases between the germline ends. The germline V gene has CDR1 SGHTA and CDR2 FQGNSA. This CDR3 is CASSFSDREENIQYF. As DNA, the CDR3 is TGTGCCAGCAGCTTCTCTGACAGGGAGGAAAACATTCAGTACTTC.

This clone was seen a handful of times. J is TRBJ1-2 and V is TRBV6-5; TRBD1 matches at 7 bases. Germline CDR1 and CDR2: MNHEY and SVGAGI. V dropped 5 bases and J dropped 2; count of bases not matched to a gene: 2. The CDR3 runs to 13 residues. CDR3 loop: CASSLGQNYGYTF. CDR3 in DNA: TGTGCCAGCAGTCTGGGACAGAACTATGGCTACACCTTC.

This sequence joins TRBV9 and TRBJ2-7; D ambiguous. Germline assignment: CDR1 SGDLS and CDR2 YYNGEE. The CDR3 sequence is 14 residues long. Trimming removed 0 bases from V and 0 bases from J, with 7 bases in between. The CDR3 coding sequence is TGTGCCAGCAGCGTAGTGGCGGACTCCTACGAGCAGTACTTC. Residues: CASSVVADSYEQYF.

The rearrangement joins TRBV2 to TRBJ2-1; possibly TRBD1 for D (6 bases). Germline V gives CDR1 SNHLY, CDR2 FYNNEI. V lost 7 bases and J lost 2, with 18 bases in between. This CDR3 has 16 amino acids. CDR3 amino acids: CASTKMGADPYNEQFF. The CDR3 DNA sequence: TGTGCCAGCACCAAAATGGGGGCTGATCCCTACAATGAGCAGTTCTTC. Supplemented by reference TRBV2 and TRBJ2-1, the full variable domain reads EPEVTQTPSHQVTQMGQEVILRCVPISNHLYFYWYRQILGQKVEFLVSFYNNEISEKSEIFDDQFSVERPDGSNFTLKIRSTKLEDSAMYFCASTKMGADPYNEQFFGPGTRLTVL.

V usage is TRBV10-1 and J usage is TRBJ1-1; a possible D gene is TRBD1 (5 bases). The CDR3 has 14 amino acids. The V gene lost 0 bases and the J gene lost 6 bases, with 11 bases spanning the gap. Germline V lookup: CDR1 WNHNN, CDR2 SYGVQD (reference sequence). The CDR3 bases are TGCGCCAGCAGTGAGTCCTGGCAGGGCTCTGAAGCTTTCTTT. Translation gives CASSESWQGSEAFF.

J is TRBJ1-5 and V is TRBV7-2; D remains unclear. Trimming took off 2 bases at V and 1 base at J, with 6 bases between the two ends. The CDR3 loop spans 14 amino acids. Germline CDR1 SGHTA, CDR2 FQGNSA. The CDR3 loop is CASSLLPSNQPQHF. The CDR3 bases are TGTGCCAGCAGCTTACTACCCAGCAATCAGCCCCAGCATTTT.

This rearrangement joins TRBV3-1 (or the pseudogene TRBV3-2) to TRBJ2-7; a weak D match, TRBD1 (5 bases). This CDR3 spans 16 amino acids. V dropped 1 base and J dropped 3 bases, with 16 bases sitting between them. Germline values: CDR1 LGHDT, CDR2 YNNKEL (reference sequence). The CDR3, as DNA: TGTGCCAGCAGCCAAGTAACCAGGGTGGGGATCTACGAGCAGTACTTC. Translated, it gives CASSQVTRVGIYEQYF.

The chain links TRBV7-6 to TRBJ2-5; 10 bases are shared with TRBD2. V shed 2 bases and J 4 bases; nucleotides not matched to a gene: 7. This CDR3 spans 16 amino acids. Germline loops: CDR1 SGHVS, CDR2 FNYEAQ. CDR3 in amino acids: CASSLSRAGGGETQYF. The CDR3 nucleotides read TGTGCCAGCAGCTTAAGCCGAGCGGGGGGGGGAGAGACCCAGTACTTC.

This chain's CDR3 is CAGQGLGTGELFF. The DNA for the CDR3 is TGTGCCGGACAGGGTTTGGGAACCGGGGAGCTGTTTTTT. The chain has TRBV19 and TRBJ2-2; 8 bases map to TRBD1. CDR1 and CDR2 (germline): LNHDA, SQIVND (reference sequence). This CDR3 comprises 13 residues. With V trimmed by 11 bases and J by 5 bases, 7 bases remained unmatched.

This sequence joins TRBV28 and TRBJ1-5; D is unclear. The CDR3 extends over 16 amino acids. Germline loops: CDR1 MDHEN, CDR2 SYDVKM. Trimming removed 6 bases at V and 9 bases at J, with 24 bases between. The CDR3 region is CASRATGRIGSPPQHF. The CDR3 region has the DNA TGTGCCAGCAGGGCCACCGGGAGAATTGGGAGTCCGCCCCAGCATTTT.

The J gene is TRBJ1-5, the V gene TRBV7-2; no reliable D call. The germline V gene encodes CDR1 SGHTA and CDR2 FQGNSA. V shed 2 bases and J shed 7 bases, with 6 bases lying between them. This CDR3 comprises 12 residues. The CDR3 coding sequence is TGTGCCAGCAGCTTAAGAGGGCAGCCCCAGCATTTT. It yields the protein CASSLRGQPQHF.